This T cell receptor (beta chain) derives from a study of cytomegalovirus exposure and HLA in healthy donors. Whole-study findings and limits: Previous analysis showed most TCR beta V segments were productive about 87% or about 30% of the time.

Points on this clone: Its antigen is as yet unknown.

The PCR used 60 Vbeta and 13 Jbeta primers. The protocol was immunoSEQ multiplex PCR, while the TCRdb copy is restricted to in-frame clones and leaves out a portion. Of some 150,000 clones in the sample, over 75% are singletons; the top ten hold about 0.64%. This CDR3 region has 16 residues. From germline, CDR1 is SGHTA and CDR2 FQGNSA. V was clipped by 5 bases and J by 0 bases; unmatched bases: 6. The chain combines TRBV7-2 with TRBJ1-5, with 8 bases fitting TRBD1. The sample was PBMCs. The receptor comes from a male donor in good health and CMV-seronegative. The CDR3 protein is CASSPGGSHSNQPQHF. CDR3 nucleotides: TGTGCCAGCAGCCCAGGGGGCAGCCATAGCAATCAGCCCCAGCATTTT.